These 23 T cell receptor beta chains came from one sample sequenced in a study of shared clonotypes between healthy human individuals (dated by TCRdb to the early 2020s). Receptor libraries were prepared by the immunoSEQ multiplex PCR assay. The table was pulled from immuneACCESS by TCRdb, which kept in-frame rearrangements only. Such tables lose some clones; where checked, under half of the loss comes from unresolved V genes, and the rest has no known cause. For this sample the table gives millions of clones, of which roughly 95% were detected only once. The top ten clonotypes cover 0.13% of the sample. Sequencing was performed on naive CD4+ T cells sorted from blood. In the paper's terms, the cell subset or site label means: CD45RA+ positively selected. These receptors were obtained from a young man in good health.

The V gene is TRBV2, the J gene TRBJ2-7, with D tentatively TRBD2 (6 bases). This CDR3 has 12 amino acids. Deletions cut 6 bases from V and 4 bases from J, with 10 bases between. CDR1 is SNHLY, CDR2 FYNNEI, per germline. CDR3 amino acids: CASRGGGYEQYF. As DNA, the CDR3 is TGTGCCAGCAGGGGAGGCGGATACGAGCAGTACTTC.

This clone occurred once. The same CDR3 is also encoded by other DNA sequences in this sample. The chain carries TRBV9 and TRBJ2-3; the match to TRBD2 covers 14 bases. The germline V gene has CDR1 SGDLS and CDR2 YYNGEE. The J segment lost 5 bases and the V segment lost 2 bases, leaving 1 base of the junction unmatched. This CDR3 is built from 15 residues. CDR3 residues: CASSVGTSGGDTQYF. DNA for the CDR3: TGTGCCAGCAGCGTTGGGACTAGCGGGGGAGATACGCAGTATTTT.

Of note for this clone: Mismatch with germline at one junction end may stem from a read error. The chain carries TRBV2 and TRBJ2-7; 7 bases align to TRBD2. This CDR3 spans 13 amino acids. The germline gives CDR1 SNHLY, CDR2 FYNNEI. The CDR3 loop reads CASRVSSGRETNF. The CDR3 DNA is TGTGCCAGCAGAGTAAGCTCAGGGCGGGAGACTAACTTC.

The J gene is TRBJ2-7, the V gene TRBV6-5, with D possibly TRBD1 on 5 matching bases. Between the trimmed V and J ends, which lost 2 bases and 2 bases, there was a span of 10 bases. In germline, CDR1 is MNHEY, CDR2 SVGAGI. This CDR3 has 14 amino acids. The CDR3 DNA reads TGTGCCAGCAGTTACAACAGGAGCCCCTACGAGCAGTACTTC. It yields the protein CASSYNRSPYEQYF.

The chain carries TRBV25-1 and TRBJ1-3, with D uncertain. This CDR3 spans 16 amino acids. V was shortened by 1 base and J by 0 bases, with 10 bases between the two germline ends. The germline V gene has CDR1 MGHDK and CDR2 SYGVNS. The CDR3, as DNA: TGTGCCAGCAGTGAATTCGGGGTCCCCTCTGGAAACACCATATATTTT. It is translated as CASSEFGVPSGNTIYF.

The CDR3 nucleotides read TGTGCCAGCAGTTCCGCAGGGGAATCCTACGAGCAGTACTTC. Its protein product is CASSSAGESYEQYF. The V call is TRBV6-6, the J call TRBJ2-7, with TRBD1 as a possible D gene (6 bases). The CDR3 is made up of 14 amino acids. V was clipped by 4 bases and J by 1 base, with 11 bases between them. Per the germline V gene, CDR1 is MNHNY and CDR2 is SVGAGI (reference sequence).

Regarding this clone: The junction and the germline gene differ at one end; a read error may be behind it. The J gene is TRBJ1-2, the V gene TRBV5-1, with 9 bases identical to TRBD1. CDR3 length equals 15 residues. The germline V gene encodes CDR1 SGHRS and CDR2 YFSETQ. CDR3 sequence reads: CASSLGQGGNYGYTF. The CDR3 DNA reads TGCGCCAGCAGTTTGGGACAGGGTGGCAACTATGGCTACACCTTC.

J is TRBJ1-5 and V is TRBV19; possibly TRBD1 for D (6 bases). The CDR3 consists of 17 residues. The V gene's germline CDR1 is LNHDA and CDR2 SQIVND (reference sequence). Between the trimmed V and J ends, which lost 5 bases and 0 bases, there was a span of 17 bases. For the CDR3, the DNA is TGTGCCAGTAGTGATGTTGTGGACAGCTATAGCAATCAGCCCCAGCATTTT. It yields the protein CASSDVVDSYSNQPQHF.

This chain joins TRBV28 and TRBJ2-6, with D tentatively TRBD1 (5 bases). Germline lookup yields CDR1 MDHEN and CDR2 SYDVKM. Trimming took 5 bases from V and 0 from J, leaving 8 bases between them. The CDR3 runs 15 residues. In DNA, the CDR3 is TGTGCCAGCAGTCCAGGGAACTCTGGGGCCAACGTCCTGACTTTC. Its translation is CASSPGNSGANVLTF.

The chain uses TRBV28 and TRBJ2-7; D might be TRBD2 (5 bases). Germline V CDR1 and CDR2: MDHEN, SYDVKM. V dropped 5 bases and J dropped 2 bases, with 22 bases sitting between them. The CDR3 consists of 17 residues. CDR3 in DNA: TGTGCCAGCAGTCCGGCCGAGGATTCGGGGTACCCCTACGAGCAGTACTTC. The encoded protein is CASSPAEDSGYPYEQYF.

The V and J genes are TRBV13 and TRBJ2-3; 10 positions match TRBD2. Germline lookup yields CDR1 PRHDT and CDR2 FYEKMQ (reference sequence). The V and J ends lost 7 bases and 7 bases, in that order; junction bases with no gene match: 8. This CDR3 region has 14 residues. The CDR3 loop reads CASTATSGSYTQYF. CDR3 in DNA: TGTGCCAGCACGGCGACTAGCGGGTCTTATACGCAGTATTTT.

This clone was counted a single time. The chain joins TRBV9 to TRBJ1-3; D not certain. Germline values: CDR1 SGDLS, CDR2 YYNGEE. Trimming pared 1 base from V and 1 base from J, leaving 12 bases between. This CDR3 comprises 16 residues. CDR3 DNA: TGTGCCAGCAGCGTATCAAGGTCTTCGTCTGGAAACACCATATATTTT. It specifies CASSVSRSSSGNTIYF.

V is TRBV28 and J is TRBJ1-2; D not resolved. The CDR3 is 14 residues long. Germline V gene lookup returns CDR1 MDHEN and CDR2 SYDVKM. V was shortened by 1 base and J by 7 bases, with 13 bases between the two germline ends. CDR3 in DNA: TGTGCCAGCAGTTTATTGGCAGGCAGCAGTGGCTACACCTTC. Encoded protein: CASSLLAGSSGYTF.

CDR3 sequence: CASSLGWGISYEQYF. CDR3 sequence (DNA): TGTGCCAGCAGCTTAGGCTGGGGGATCTCCTACGAGCAGTACTTC. This sequence joins TRBV7-2 and TRBJ2-7, with D perhaps given as TRBD1 or TRBD2 (5 bases each). V shed 1 base and J shed 0 bases, with 10 bases lying between them. CDR3 length: 15 residues. Germline lookup yields CDR1 SGHTA and CDR2 FQGNSA. Variable domain in full (rest from reference TRBV7-2 and TRBJ2-7): GAGVSQSPSNKVTEKGKDVELRCDPISGHTALYWYRQSLGQGLEFLIYFQGNSAPDKSGLPSDRFSAERTGGSVSTLTIQRTQQEDSAVYLCASSLGWGISYEQYFGPGTRLTVT.

This rearrangement joins TRBV6-5 to TRBJ1-4; 7 bases are shared with TRBD1. Germline CDR1 MNHEY, CDR2 SVGAGI. This CDR3 has 13 residues. With 6 bases clipped from V and 8 bases from J, the junction kept 6 bases outside the gene matches. The CDR3 protein is CASRRQGEEKLFF. The CDR3 DNA reads as TGTGCCAGCAGGAGACAGGGAGAGGAAAAACTGTTTTTT.

This chain connects TRBV6-6 to TRBJ1-1, with TRBD1 matching 7 bases. In germline, CDR1 is MNHNY, CDR2 SVGAGI (reference sequence). This CDR3 comprises 14 residues. V lost 7 bases to trimming and J lost 9 bases; unmatched junction nucleotides: 14. The CDR3 region has the DNA TGTGCCAGCACCCACACGGGACAGAACAGTCAAGCTTTCTTT. Translation gives CASTHTGQNSQAFF.

This clone was detected a few times. The J gene is TRBJ2-6, the V gene TRBV5-6; TRBD1 matches at 9 bases. This CDR3 has 15 residues. Trimming took 5 bases from V and 2 from J; bases not matched to a gene: 2. Germline V gene lookup returns CDR1 SGHDT and CDR2 YYEEEE. The CDR3 sequence: CASSHRGPGANVLTF. The CDR3 DNA sequence: TGTGCCAGCAGTCACAGGGGGCCTGGGGCCAACGTCCTGACTTTC.

To note about this clone: An end of the junction does not agree with germline; a read error may underlie this. The chain carries TRBV29-1 and TRBJ2-6, with 10 bases that match TRBD1. This CDR3 has 17 residues. The germline CDR1 and CDR2 sequences are SQVTM and ANQGSEA. The DNA of the CDR3 is TGCAGCGTCGAAGACAGGGGGCTTCGCTCTGGGGCCAACGTCCTGACTTTC. Translated, it gives CSVEDRGLRSGANVLTF. Full variable domain (remainder filled in from reference TRBV29-1 and TRBJ2-6): SAVISQKPSRDICQRGTSLTIQCQVDSQVTMMFWYRQQPGQSLTLIATANQGSEATYESGFVIDKFPISRPNLTFSTLTVSNMSPEDSSIYLCSVEDRGLRSGANVLTFGAGSRLTVL.

This rearrangement joins TRBV5-6 to TRBJ1-2, with 9 nucleotides matching TRBD1. Trimming cost V 4 bases and J 1 base; bases outside gene matches: 14. This CDR3 region has 18 residues. Per germline, CDR1 SGHDT and CDR2 YYEEEE. This CDR3 reads CASSPPMDRGPLNYGYTF. Written as DNA, the CDR3 is TGTGCCAGCAGCCCTCCTATGGACAGGGGCCCGCTTAACTATGGCTACACCTTC. Based on the CDR3 plus reference TRBV5-6 and TRBJ1-2, the full variable domain is DAGVTQSPTHLIKTRGQQVTLRCSPKSGHDTVSWYQQALGQGPQFIFQYYEEEERQRGNFPDRFSGHQFPNYSSELNVNALLLGDSALYLCASSPPMDRGPLNYGYTFGSGTRLTVV.

This clone was observed once. This chain joins TRBV5-4 and TRBJ1-2; 7 nucleotides line up with TRBD1. V lost 4 bases to trimming and J lost 1 base; unmatched junction nucleotides: 4. This CDR3 region has 14 residues. Germline CDR1 is SGHNT and CDR2 is YYREEE (reference sequence). As DNA, the CDR3 is TGTGCCAGCAGCGTTACAGGGGTTAACTATGGCTACACCTTC. Protein product: CASSVTGVNYGYTF.

The V call is TRBV15, the J call TRBJ1-4, with 12 bases aligning to TRBD1. The CDR3 runs to 17 residues. V trimming: 1 base; J trimming: 3 bases; junction bases outside the gene matches: 3. The germline V gene encodes CDR1 LNHNV and CDR2 YYDKDF (reference sequence). Written as DNA, the CDR3 is TGTGCCACCAGCAGAGGGGGACAGGGGGCTTCTAATGAAAAACTGTTTTTT. Translation gives CATSRGGQGASNEKLFF.

J is TRBJ2-5 and V is TRBV28; D may be TRBD2 (5 bases). Looked up from germline, CDR1 is MDHEN and CDR2 is SYDVKM. This CDR3 is 15 amino acids long. The germline V and J ends were trimmed by 5 bases and 3 bases, with 16 bases remaining between them. CDR3 sequence reads: CASSGELPNEETQYF. DNA for the CDR3: TGTGCCAGCAGTGGGGAGCTTCCTAATGAAGAGACCCAGTACTTC.

A note on this clone: Distinct nucleotide sequences in the sample also encode this CDR3. V gene TRBV6-5 combines with J gene TRBJ2-3, with 8 bases identical to TRBD1. The V gene end was trimmed by 6 bases and the J gene end by 5 bases; junction bases not matched to a gene: 4. The CDR3 covers 13 residues. CDR1 and CDR2 (germline): MNHEY, SVGAGI. The CDR3 sequence is CASRSTGVDTQYF. CDR3 coding DNA: TGTGCCAGCAGGTCGACAGGGGTAGATACGCAGTATTTT.